This T cell receptor beta chain appears in the sequencing data of a study of naive and memory T cell subsets. Study-wide results and caveats: Naive repertoires, especially CD8, held a few larger clonotypes, possibly memory cells re-expressing CD45RA.

Sequential positive selection took CD4 T cells first, then CD8 T cells. Germline V gene lookup returns CDR1 MGHRA and CDR2 YSYEKL. The CDR3 is made up of 16 amino acids. The trim removed 5 bases at V and 1 base at J, leaving 9 bases unmatched. Both TRBC1 and TRBC2 were covered by a beta constant-region primer of two equimolar oligonucleotides. Ligated cDNA was amplified by four rounds of PCR with nested alpha and beta constant-region primers and SP2. Ligation attached a single-stranded oligonucleotide with a 12-nucleotide UMI and the SP2 primer to the cDNA 3' end. TCRdb fed the UMI-ligation and nested PCR reads into MiXCR, producing one record per CDR3 protein. The sample lists over 110,000 distinct CDR3 sequences; 15% to 20% were seen once. The sample holds a few counts of this clonotype. What it binds is unknown.

The genes are TRBV4-1 and TRBJ2-7; 9 positions match TRBD1. This TCR was sampled from a human donor in good health. The sequenced sample was naive CD8+ T cells from blood. CDR3 in amino acids: CASSEGTGTLSYEQYF. CDR3 nucleotides: TGCGCCAGCAGCGAGGGGACAGGGACCCTATCCTACGAGCAGTACTTC.